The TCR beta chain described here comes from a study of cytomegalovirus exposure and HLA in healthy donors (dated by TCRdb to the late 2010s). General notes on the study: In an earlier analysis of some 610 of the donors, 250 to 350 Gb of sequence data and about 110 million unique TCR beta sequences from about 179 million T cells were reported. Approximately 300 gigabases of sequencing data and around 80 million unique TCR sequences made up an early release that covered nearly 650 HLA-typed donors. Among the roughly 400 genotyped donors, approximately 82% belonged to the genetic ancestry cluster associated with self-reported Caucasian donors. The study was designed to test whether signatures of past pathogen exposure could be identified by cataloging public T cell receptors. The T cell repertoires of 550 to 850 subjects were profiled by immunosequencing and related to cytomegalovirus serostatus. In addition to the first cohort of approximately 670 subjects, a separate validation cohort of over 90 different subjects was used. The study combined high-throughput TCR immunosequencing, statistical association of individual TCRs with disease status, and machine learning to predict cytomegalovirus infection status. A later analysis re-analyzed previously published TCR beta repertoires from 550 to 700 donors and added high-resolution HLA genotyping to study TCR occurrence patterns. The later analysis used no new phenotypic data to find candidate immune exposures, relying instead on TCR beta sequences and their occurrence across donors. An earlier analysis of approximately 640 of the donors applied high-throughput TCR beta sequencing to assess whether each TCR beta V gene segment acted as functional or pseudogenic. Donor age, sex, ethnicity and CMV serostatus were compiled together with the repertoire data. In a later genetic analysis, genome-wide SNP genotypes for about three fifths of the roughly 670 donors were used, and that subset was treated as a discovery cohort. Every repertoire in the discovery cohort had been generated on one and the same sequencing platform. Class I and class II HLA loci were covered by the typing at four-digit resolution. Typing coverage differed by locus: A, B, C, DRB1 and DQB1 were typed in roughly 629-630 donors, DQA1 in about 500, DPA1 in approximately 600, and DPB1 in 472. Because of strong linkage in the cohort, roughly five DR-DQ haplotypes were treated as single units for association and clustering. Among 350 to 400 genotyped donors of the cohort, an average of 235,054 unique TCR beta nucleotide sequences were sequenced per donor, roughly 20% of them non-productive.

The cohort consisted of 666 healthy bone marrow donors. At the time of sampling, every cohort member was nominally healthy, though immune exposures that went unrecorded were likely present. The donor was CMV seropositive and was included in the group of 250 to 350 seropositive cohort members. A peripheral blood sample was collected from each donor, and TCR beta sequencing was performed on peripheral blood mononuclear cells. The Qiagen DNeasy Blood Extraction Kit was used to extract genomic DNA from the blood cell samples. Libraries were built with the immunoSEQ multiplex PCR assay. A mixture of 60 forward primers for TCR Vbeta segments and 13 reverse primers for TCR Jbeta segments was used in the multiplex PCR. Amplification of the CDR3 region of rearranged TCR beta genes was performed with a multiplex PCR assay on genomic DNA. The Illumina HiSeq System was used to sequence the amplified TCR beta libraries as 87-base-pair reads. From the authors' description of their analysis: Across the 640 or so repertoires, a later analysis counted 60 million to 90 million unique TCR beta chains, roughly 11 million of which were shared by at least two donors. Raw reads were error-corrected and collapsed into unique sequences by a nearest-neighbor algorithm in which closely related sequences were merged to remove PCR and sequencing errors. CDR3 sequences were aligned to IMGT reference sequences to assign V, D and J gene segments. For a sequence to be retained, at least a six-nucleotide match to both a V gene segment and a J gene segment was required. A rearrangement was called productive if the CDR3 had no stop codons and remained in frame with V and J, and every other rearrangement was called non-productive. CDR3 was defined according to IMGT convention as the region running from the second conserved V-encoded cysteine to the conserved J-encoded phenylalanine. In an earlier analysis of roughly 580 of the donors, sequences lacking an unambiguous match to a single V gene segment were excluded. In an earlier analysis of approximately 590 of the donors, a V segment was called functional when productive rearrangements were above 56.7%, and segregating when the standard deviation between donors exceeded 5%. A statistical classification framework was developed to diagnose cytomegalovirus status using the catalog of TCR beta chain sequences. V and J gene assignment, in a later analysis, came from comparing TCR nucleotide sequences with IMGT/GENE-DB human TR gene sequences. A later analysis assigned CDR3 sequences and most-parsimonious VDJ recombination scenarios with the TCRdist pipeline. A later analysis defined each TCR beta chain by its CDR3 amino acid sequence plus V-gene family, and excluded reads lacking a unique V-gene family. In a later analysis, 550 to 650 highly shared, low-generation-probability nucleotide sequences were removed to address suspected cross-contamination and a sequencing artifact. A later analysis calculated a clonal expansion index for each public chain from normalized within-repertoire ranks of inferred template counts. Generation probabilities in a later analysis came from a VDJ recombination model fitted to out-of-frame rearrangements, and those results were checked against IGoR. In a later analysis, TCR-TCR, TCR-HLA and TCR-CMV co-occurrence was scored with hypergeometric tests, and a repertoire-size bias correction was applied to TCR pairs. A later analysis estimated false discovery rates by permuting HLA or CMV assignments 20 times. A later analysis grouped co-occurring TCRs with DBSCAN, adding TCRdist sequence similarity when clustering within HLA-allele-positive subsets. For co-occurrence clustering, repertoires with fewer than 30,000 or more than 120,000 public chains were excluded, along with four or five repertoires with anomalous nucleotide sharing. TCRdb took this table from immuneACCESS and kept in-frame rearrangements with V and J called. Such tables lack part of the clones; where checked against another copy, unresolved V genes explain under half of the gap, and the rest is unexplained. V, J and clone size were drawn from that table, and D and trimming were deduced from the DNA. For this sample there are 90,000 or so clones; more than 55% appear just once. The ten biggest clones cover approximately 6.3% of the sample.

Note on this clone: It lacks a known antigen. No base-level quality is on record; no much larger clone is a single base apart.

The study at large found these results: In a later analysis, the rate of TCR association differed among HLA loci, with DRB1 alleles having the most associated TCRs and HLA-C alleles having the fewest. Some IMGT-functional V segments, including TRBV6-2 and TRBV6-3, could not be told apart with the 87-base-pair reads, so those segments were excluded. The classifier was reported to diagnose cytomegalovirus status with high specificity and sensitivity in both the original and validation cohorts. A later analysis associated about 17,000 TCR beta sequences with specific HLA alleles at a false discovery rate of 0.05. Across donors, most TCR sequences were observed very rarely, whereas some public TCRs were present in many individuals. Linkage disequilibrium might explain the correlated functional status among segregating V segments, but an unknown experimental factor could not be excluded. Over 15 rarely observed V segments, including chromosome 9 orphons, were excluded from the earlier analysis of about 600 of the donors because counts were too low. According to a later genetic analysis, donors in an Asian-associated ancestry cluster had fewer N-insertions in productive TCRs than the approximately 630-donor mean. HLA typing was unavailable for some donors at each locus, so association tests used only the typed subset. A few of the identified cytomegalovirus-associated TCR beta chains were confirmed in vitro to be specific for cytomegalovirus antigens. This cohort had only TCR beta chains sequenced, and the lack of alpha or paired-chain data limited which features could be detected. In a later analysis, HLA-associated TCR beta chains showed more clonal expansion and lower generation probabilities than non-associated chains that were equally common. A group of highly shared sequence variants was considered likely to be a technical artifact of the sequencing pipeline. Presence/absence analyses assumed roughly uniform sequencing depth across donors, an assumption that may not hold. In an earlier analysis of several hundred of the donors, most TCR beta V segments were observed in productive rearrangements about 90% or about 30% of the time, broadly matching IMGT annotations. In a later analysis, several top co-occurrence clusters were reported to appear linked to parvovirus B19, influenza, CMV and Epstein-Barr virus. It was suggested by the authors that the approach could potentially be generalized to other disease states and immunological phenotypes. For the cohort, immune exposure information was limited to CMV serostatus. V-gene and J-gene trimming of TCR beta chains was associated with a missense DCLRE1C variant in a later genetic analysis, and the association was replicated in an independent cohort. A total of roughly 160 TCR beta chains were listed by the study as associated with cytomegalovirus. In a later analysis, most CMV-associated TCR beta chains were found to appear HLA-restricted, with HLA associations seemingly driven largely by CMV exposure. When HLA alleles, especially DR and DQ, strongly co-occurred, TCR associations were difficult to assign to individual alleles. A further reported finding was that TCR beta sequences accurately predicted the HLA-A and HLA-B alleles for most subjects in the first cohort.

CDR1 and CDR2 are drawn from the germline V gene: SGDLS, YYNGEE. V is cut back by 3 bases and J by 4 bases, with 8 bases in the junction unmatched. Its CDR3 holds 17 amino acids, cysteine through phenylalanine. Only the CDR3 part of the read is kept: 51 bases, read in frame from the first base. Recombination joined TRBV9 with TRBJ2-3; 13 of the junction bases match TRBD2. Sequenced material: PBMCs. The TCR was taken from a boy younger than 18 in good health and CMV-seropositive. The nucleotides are TGTGCCAGCAGCGCGGGACTAGCGGGGCTTGCGGCAGATACGCAGTATTTT. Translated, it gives CASSAGLAGLAADTQYF. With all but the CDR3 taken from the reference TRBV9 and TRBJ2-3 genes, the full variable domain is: DSGVTQTPKHLITATGQRVTLRCSPRSGDLSVYWYQQSLDQGLQFLIQYYNGEERAKGNILERFSAQQFPDLHSELNLSSLELGDSALYFCASSAGLAGLAADTQYFGPGTRLTVL.